One and the same sample provided the 7 T cell receptor beta chains below, sequenced in a study of blood T cell repertoires in COVID-19. Assay used: immunoSEQ multiplex PCR; TCRdb lists only in-frame clones, some missing. Of some 250,000 clones detected, more than 85% appear once; the ten largest clones hold 8% to 10%. The sequencing sample was made of PBMCs or T cells enriched from blood (not recorded which). Receptors were obtained from a man aged 40-49 years who had recovered from COVID-19.

The chain has TRBV4-3 and TRBJ2-4, with D tentatively TRBD2 (6 bases). Looked up from germline, CDR1 is LGHNA and CDR2 is YSLEER. The CDR3 totals 22 residues. Trimming took off 3 bases at V and 1 base at J, with 31 bases between the two ends. This chain's CDR3 is CASSQSDGSALWVLSAKNIQYF. CDR3 nucleotide sequence: TGCGCCAGCAGCCAGTCGGACGGGAGTGCGTTATGGGTACTATCGGCCAAAAACATTCAGTACTTC.

V is TRBV11-2 and J is TRBJ2-1; D is perhaps TRBD2 (7 bases). The CDR3 has 15 residues. The germline CDR1 and CDR2 sequences are SGHAT and FQNNGV. V gave up 1 base and J gave up 8 bases, with 15 bases separating them. CDR3 amino acids: CASSLVLARGDEQFF. CDR3 nucleotides: TGTGCCAGCAGCTTAGTACTAGCGAGGGGGGATGAGCAGTTCTTC.

The J gene is TRBJ2-5, the V gene TRBV11-2; 7 bases match TRBD2. The trim removed 1 base at V and 2 bases at J, leaving 1 base unmatched. The CDR3 consists of 14 residues. Per the germline V gene, CDR1 is SGHAT and CDR2 is FQNNGV. CDR3 amino acids: CASSLGGGQETQYF. The CDR3 bases are TGTGCCAGCAGCTTAGGGGGAGGGCAAGAGACCCAGTACTTC.

This clone has just one count. The chain employs TRBV30 and TRBJ2-2; 9 nucleotides line up with TRBD2. V shed 1 base and J 8 bases; nucleotides not matched to a gene: 14. The CDR3 length is 17 residues. In germline, CDR1 is GTSNPN, CDR2 SVGIG (reference sequence). DNA for the CDR3: TGTGCCTGGAGTGCCCCACGAGCGGGGGGCCGGTTGGGGGAGCTGTTTTTT. This codes for CAWSAPRAGGRLGELFF.

This chain uses TRBV24-1 with TRBJ2-3; possibly TRBD2 for D (6 bases). This CDR3 contains 15 residues. Germline values: CDR1 KGHDR, CDR2 SFDVKD. Trimming removed 8 bases at V and 2 bases at J, with 16 bases between. The CDR3 DNA is TGTGCCACCACCACTAACCCGGGGGACACAGATACGCAGTATTTT. Translation gives CATTTNPGDTDTQYF.

The chain combines TRBV6-1 with TRBJ2-4; TRBD2 agrees at 7 bases. The CDR3 is 17 amino acids. Per the germline V gene, CDR1 is MNHNS and CDR2 is SASEGT. Losses at the gene ends were 3 bases for V and 1 base for J; bases not matched to a gene: 9. The CDR3 sequence: CASSDSPGGLAKNIQYF. The DNA for the CDR3 is TGTGCCAGCAGTGATAGTCCGGGGGGTCTTGCCAAAAACATTCAGTACTTC.

In this sample, this clone turned up a few times. The V and J genes are TRBV27 and TRBJ1-6; D not resolved. The CDR3 runs to 12 residues. Trimming took 3 bases from V and 9 from J, leaving 6 bases between them. The germline CDR1 and CDR2 sequences are MNHEY and SMNVEV (reference sequence). The CDR3 DNA reads TGTGCCAGCAGTTTTGAGGGTTCACCCCTCCACTTT. Protein product: CASSFEGSPLHF.